These T cell receptor beta chains were read from a single sample in a study of regulatory T cells in long-lasting Graves disease. One entry per CDR3 protein, called by TCRdb with MiXCR from the multiplex PCR reads. The sample holds about 450,000 distinct CDR3 sequences, about a sixth seen once. These data also featured in a second study, about T cells in Graves' hyperthyroidism and ophthalmopathy.

The sample here was peripheral blood mononuclear cells (PBMCs), taken at new diagnosis, from a patient treated with antithyroid drugs. Receptor source: a woman younger than 45 with Graves disease. CDR3s include the opening cysteine and the closing phenylalanine or tryptophan. Each record gives: V gene, J gene, clone size, D gene, CDR3 DNA, CDR3 protein. D genes are given only for firm matches. For some rows the clone size is stated as once, few or many, or as a class when expanded; others skip it.

v_call: TRBV5-4
j_call: TRBJ1-2
clone_size: few
d_call: .
cdr3_nt: TGTGCCAGCAGCATCCACCTGGGCAAGGGGACTAACTATGGCTACACCTTC
cdr3_aa: CASSIHLGKGTNYGYTF

v_call: TRBV7-2
j_call: TRBJ2-1
clone_size: many
d_call: TRBD2
cdr3_nt: TGTGCCAGCAGCTTACCTTCCTCGGGAGCGGGAGGGGAGCAGTTCTTC
cdr3_aa: CASSLPSSGAGGEQFF

v_call: TRBV7-9
j_call: TRBJ2-7
clone_size: few
d_call: TRBD1
cdr3_nt: TGTGCCAGCAGACCAACCTTGCCACAGGGGGAAAGTTACGAGCAGTACTTC
cdr3_aa: CASRPTLPQGESYEQYF

v_call: TRBV29-1
j_call: TRBJ2-1
clone_size: many
d_call: TRBD2
cdr3_nt: TGCAGCGTCGCAGCGGGACTAGCGAACTACAATGAGCAGTTCTTC
cdr3_aa: CSVAAGLANYNEQFF

v_call: TRBV6-1
j_call: TRBJ1-5
clone_size: .
d_call: TRBD1
cdr3_nt: TGTGCCAGCGTGGACAGGGGGAGTCAGCCCCAGCATTTT
cdr3_aa: CASVDRGSQPQHF

v_call: TRBV5-1
j_call: TRBJ2-7
clone_size: few
d_call: TRBD2
cdr3_nt: TGCGCCAGCAGCCCGGCGGGAGATCGGACCTACGAGCAGTACTTC
cdr3_aa: CASSPAGDRTYEQYF

v_call: TRBV5-8
j_call: TRBJ2-2
clone_size: .
d_call: .
cdr3_nt: TGTGCCAGCAGCTTGATTCAAGGTGGCACCGGGGAGCTGTTTTTT
cdr3_aa: CASSLIQGGTGELFF

v_call: TRBV7-2
j_call: TRBJ2-7
clone_size: many
d_call: TRBD1
cdr3_nt: TGTGCCAGCAGCTTCCGGGACAGGGCTTCGCAGCAGTACTTC
cdr3_aa: CASSFRDRASQQYF

v_call: TRBV19
j_call: TRBJ2-7
clone_size: many
d_call: TRBD2
cdr3_nt: TGTGCCAGTAGTGAGGCAGCGGGAGATGAGCAGTACTTC
cdr3_aa: CASSEAAGDEQYF

v_call: TRBV27
j_call: TRBJ2-2
clone_size: many
d_call: TRBD2
cdr3_nt: TGTGCCAGCAGTGAGGATGGACTAGCGGCCAGGACCGGGGAGCTGTTTTTT
cdr3_aa: CASSEDGLAARTGELFF

v_call: TRBV28
j_call: TRBJ2-1
clone_size: .
d_call: TRBD2
cdr3_nt: TGTGCCAGCAGTCCGAGGACTAGCGGGAGGGCAATTTACAATGAGCAGTTCTTC
cdr3_aa: CASSPRTSGRAIYNEQFF

v_call: TRBV19
j_call: TRBJ1-1
clone_size: .
d_call: .
cdr3_nt: TGTGCCAGTCGAGCACGAGGGACTGAAGCTTTCTTT
cdr3_aa: CASRARGTEAFF

v_call: TRBV4-1
j_call: TRBJ1-5
clone_size: many
d_call: .
cdr3_nt: TGCGCCAGCAGCCAGGTCCAACAGGGATTTCAGCCCCAGCATTTT
cdr3_aa: CASSQVQQGFQPQHF

v_call: TRBV20-1
j_call: TRBJ2-7
clone_size: many
d_call: .
cdr3_nt: TGCAGTGCTAGAGGACACTCGAATGTGGGGGAGCAGTACTTC
cdr3_aa: CSARGHSNVGEQYF

v_call: TRBV4-3
j_call: TRBJ2-1
clone_size: .
d_call: TRBD2
cdr3_nt: TGCGCCAGCAGCCAAGCCCCTAGCGGGGTTTACAATGAGCAGTTCTTC
cdr3_aa: CASSQAPSGVYNEQFF

v_call: TRBV18
j_call: TRBJ2-2
clone_size: many
d_call: TRBD1
cdr3_nt: TGTGCCAGCAGCCGGGACAGGGGGTACACCGGGGAGCTGTTTTTT
cdr3_aa: CASSRDRGYTGELFF

v_call: TRBV27
j_call: TRBJ2-7
clone_size: few
d_call: TRBD2
cdr3_nt: TGTGCCAGCGGATCGGGGGGCTACGAGCAGTACTTC
cdr3_aa: CASGSGGYEQYF

v_call: TRBV11-2
j_call: TRBJ1-4
clone_size: many
d_call: .
cdr3_nt: TGTGCCAGCAACCCCGGCGGCGCAACTAATGAAAAACTGTTTTTT
cdr3_aa: CASNPGGATNEKLFF

v_call: TRBV7-9
j_call: TRBJ1-2
clone_size: .
d_call: TRBD1
cdr3_nt: TGTGCCAGCCAATCCCCCTCACAGGGGGACTATGGCTACACCTTC
cdr3_aa: CASQSPSQGDYGYTF

v_call: TRBV28
j_call: TRBJ2-1
clone_size: many
d_call: TRBD2
cdr3_nt: TGTGCCAGCAGTTCCCAGGGATCAGCGGGAATCAACAATGAGCAGTTCTTC
cdr3_aa: CASSSQGSAGINNEQFF

v_call: TRBV4-1
j_call: TRBJ1-4
clone_size: .
d_call: TRBD1
cdr3_nt: TGCGCCAACAGCCAAGGACAGGGGAAGGCAACTAATGAAAAACTGTTTTTT
cdr3_aa: CANSQGQGKATNEKLFF

v_call: TRBV12-3/TRBV12-4
j_call: TRBJ1-1
clone_size: many
d_call: TRBD1
cdr3_nt: TGTGCCAGCAGCTTAGGGGGCCCTGAAGCTTTCTTT
cdr3_aa: CASSLGGPEAFF

v_call: TRBV24-1
j_call: TRBJ2-1
clone_size: .
d_call: TRBD1
cdr3_nt: TGTGCCACCAGTGACCCTGGGACAGGGGGCTTGAATGAGCAGTTCTTC
cdr3_aa: CATSDPGTGGLNEQFF

v_call: TRBV10-3
j_call: TRBJ1-1
clone_size: once
d_call: .
cdr3_nt: TGTGCCATCAGTGAGGCTGGGGGGAGGACTGAAGCTTTCTTT
cdr3_aa: CAISEAGGRTEAFF

v_call: TRBV11-2
j_call: TRBJ2-7
clone_size: few
d_call: TRBD2
cdr3_nt: TGTGCCAGCAGCACAACTCAGCTCGGACTAGCGGGGACCCCCTACGAGCAGTACTTC
cdr3_aa: CASSTTQLGLAGTPYEQYF

v_call: TRBV11-3
j_call: TRBJ2-1
clone_size: many
d_call: TRBD2
cdr3_nt: TGTGCCAGCAGCCTCACTCCTAGCGGGAGGGCCAGGGATGAGCAGTTCTTC
cdr3_aa: CASSLTPSGRARDEQFF

v_call: TRBV27
j_call: TRBJ2-1
clone_size: many
d_call: .
cdr3_nt: TGTGCCAGCAGGAGAGGGACACCTTACAATGAGCAGTTCTTC
cdr3_aa: CASRRGTPYNEQFF

v_call: TRBV9
j_call: TRBJ1-5
clone_size: many
d_call: TRBD1
cdr3_nt: TGTGCCAGCAGTGGGACAGGCAATCAGCCCCAGCATTTT
cdr3_aa: CASSGTGNQPQHF

v_call: TRBV28
j_call: TRBJ1-2
clone_size: few
d_call: .
cdr3_nt: .
cdr3_aa: CASSFFGAGASDYGCTF

v_call: TRBV29-1
j_call: TRBJ2-3
clone_size: many
d_call: .
cdr3_nt: TGCAGCGTTGTGGGACTGGGAGGCACAGATACGCAGTATTTT
cdr3_aa: CSVVGLGGTDTQYF

v_call: TRBV28
j_call: TRBJ2-1
clone_size: many
d_call: TRBD1
cdr3_nt: TGTGCCAGCGACAGGGCCCCCTACAATGAGCAGTTCTTC
cdr3_aa: CASDRAPYNEQFF